Listed below are T cell receptor beta chains from one sample, sequenced in a study of blood T cell repertoires in COVID-19. The data were produced by immunoSEQ multiplex PCR, yet TCRdb's version contains in-frame clones alone and is incomplete. The table shows a few hundred thousand clones, with 82% occurring only once. Sequencing input: peripheral blood. These receptors all stem from a woman aged 18-29 years with acute or convalescent COVID-19. Each CDR3 is given without its conserved first and last residue.

v_call: TRBV19; cdr3_aa: ASSIDSTAGNTIY
v_call: TRBV11-2; cdr3_aa: ASSLYPPGGSSYNEQF
v_call: TRBV11-2; cdr3_aa: ASSLSINQPQH
v_call: TRBV25-1; cdr3_aa: ASSEFELVKNTEAF
v_call: TRBV6-4; cdr3_aa: ASSETGNTGELF
v_call: TRBV27; cdr3_aa: ASSLTRASTDTQY
v_call: TRBV24-1; cdr3_aa: ATSGWLAGDTQY
v_call: TRBV19; cdr3_aa: ASSIGTGGAHVSGYNEQF
v_call: TRBV7-2; cdr3_aa: ASSFTSGRNEQF
v_call: TRBV6-5; cdr3_aa: ASSTGATGTGELF
v_call: TRBV27; cdr3_aa: ASSPRTSPETDTQY
v_call: TRBV18; cdr3_aa: ASSSLGANYGYT
v_call: TRBV24-1; cdr3_aa: ATSGKVLSRNEQF
v_call: TRBV29-1; cdr3_aa: SSVAGSSYNEQF
v_call: TRBV5-1; cdr3_aa: ASSLTGGYTEAF
v_call: TRBV6-5; cdr3_aa: ASSYGASDEKLF
v_call: TRBV6-6; cdr3_aa: ASREGGRSSYEQY
v_call: TRBV11-2; cdr3_aa: ASSLRDRGWLEQY
v_call: TRBV3-1/TRBV3-2; cdr3_aa: ASSPNQGITETQY
v_call: TRBV27; cdr3_aa: ASGQTGPTGELF
v_call: TRBV10-3; cdr3_aa: AISEPNNGKRGSGYGYT
v_call: TRBV2; cdr3_aa: ASSLQGAYNEQF
v_call: TRBV7-6; cdr3_aa: ASSLAGAGNTIY
v_call: TRBV3-1/TRBV3-2; cdr3_aa: ASSQNRGGAF
v_call: TRBV3-1/TRBV3-2; cdr3_aa: ASSQDLPFSTNYGYT
v_call: TRBV5-1; cdr3_aa: ASSLASFNNEQF